The rows below give T cell receptor beta chains drawn from one sample of a study of technical replicates of blood from a handful of donors. TCRdb's copy holds only in-frame clones and misses some; the assay was immunoSEQ multiplex PCR. The data hold about 75,000 clones, with roughly 92% observed a single time. The specimen sequenced was PBMCs. The receptors derive from a human donor in good health. Some clones in this sample may be carry-over from other donors' samples. Each CDR3 is given with its conserved first and last residue. The order of the fields is D gene, J gene, clone size, V gene, CDR3 protein, CDR3 DNA. A D gene is named only where the DNA matches it firmly. Not all rows give a size; the values are once, few, many and, for expanded clones, a class.

- | TRBJ1-3 | - | TRBV6-5 | CASSYSGGGNTIYF | TGTGCCAGCAGTTACTCGGGGGGAGGAAACACCATATATTTT
- | TRBJ1-4 | - | TRBV11-1 | CASSWGLGEKLFF | TGTGCCAGCAGCTGGGGACTAGGTGAAAAACTGTTTTTT
- | TRBJ1-4 | - | TRBV6-5 | CASSYFGTLGEKLFF | TGTGCCAGCAGTTACTTCGGGACACTCGGCGAAAAACTGTTTTTT
- | TRBJ2-1 | - | TRBV29-1 | CSVEKGRGSANEQFF | TGCAGCGTTGAGAAGGGCCGGGGTAGCGCCAATGAGCAGTTCTTC
- | TRBJ2-5 | - | TRBV9 | CASSVRGYQETQYF | TGTGCCAGCAGCGTACGGGGGTACCAAGAGACCCAGTACTTC
TRBD2 | TRBJ2-4 | once | TRBV6-6 | CASRLGLAGSNIQYF | TGTGCCAGCAGGCTCGGGCTAGCGGGTTCAAACATTCAGTACTTC
- | TRBJ2-2 | - | TRBV7-3 | CASSFDGSETGELFF | TGTGCCAGCAGCTTTGACGGGAGTGAAACCGGGGAGCTGTTTTTT
TRBD1 | TRBJ1-2 | - | TRBV6-5 | CASSPITGVGNGYTF | TGTGCCAGCAGCCCTATCACAGGGGTTGGTAATGGCTACACCTTC
- | TRBJ2-3 | once | TRBV7-9 | CASSLPSLRKDTQYF | TGTGCCAGCAGCTTACCTAGCCTGCGGAAAGATACGCAGTATTTT
- | TRBJ2-1 | - | TRBV6-4 | CAIAWSSYNEQFF | TGTGCCATCGCCTGGAGCTCCTACAATGAGCAGTTCTTC
TRBD2 | TRBJ2-7 | - | TRBV2 | CASSLDLAGLLSYEQYF | TGTGCCAGCAGTCTAGACCTAGCGGGACTTCTCTCCTACGAGCAGTACTTC
TRBD2 | TRBJ2-5 | - | TRBV7-8 | CASSLGGRGETQYF | TGTGCCAGCAGCTTAGGCGGGAGAGGAGAGACCCAGTACTTC
TRBD2 | TRBJ2-1 | once | TRBV13 | CASSFGTSGGGEQFF | TGTGCCAGCAGCTTCGGGACTAGCGGGGGCGGTGAGCAGTTCTTC
TRBD1 | TRBJ2-3 | - | TRBV6-4 | CASSGTGEGTDTQYF | TGTGCCAGCAGCGGGACAGGGGAAGGCACAGATACGCAGTATTTT
TRBD2 | TRBJ2-2 | - | TRBV10-3 | CAISALKPARGGLSGELFF | TGTGCCATCAGTGCCCTTAAACCTGCGCGCGGGGGGCTGAGCGGGGAGCTGTTTTTT
TRBD1 | TRBJ1-4 | few | TRBV4-3 | CASSPRQGKNEKLFF | TGCGCCAGCAGCCCGAGACAGGGAAAAAATGAAAAACTGTTTTTT
TRBD1 | TRBJ2-3 | - | TRBV9 | CASGPRDRVVDTQYF | TGTGCCAGCGGCCCACGGGACAGGGTGGTAGATACGCAGTATTTT
TRBD1 | TRBJ1-2 | - | TRBV18 | CASSPGQGVGYTF | TGTGCCAGCTCACCAGGCCAGGGGGTTGGCTACACCTTC
- | TRBJ2-5 | - | TRBV5-1 | CASSLEQGVETQYF | TGCGCCAGCAGCTTGGAGCAGGGTGTCGAGACCCAGTACTTC
- | TRBJ2-7 | - | TRBV7-2 | CASSAYKGDYEQYF | TGTGCCAGCAGCGCCTATAAGGGAGACTACGAGCAGTACTTC
- | TRBJ2-7 | once | TRBV4-1 | CASSQLNPSSQYF | TGCGCCAGCAGCCAACTAAATCCAAGTTCGCAGTACTTC
- | TRBJ2-2 | - | TRBV5-1 | CASSLDTTGGLSRELFF | TGCGCCAGCAGCTTAGATACGACAGGTGGTCTAAGCCGGGAGCTGTTTTTT
- | TRBJ2-3 | - | TRBV6-1 | CASTQPGVDTQYF | TGTGCCAGCACCCAACCGGGGGTAGATACGCAGTATTTT
TRBD2 | TRBJ2-5 | - | TRBV5-4 | CASGYSGRAGETQYF | TGTGCCAGCGGGTATAGCGGGAGGGCTGGAGAGACCCAGTACTTC
- | TRBJ2-7 | - | TRBV5-1 | CASSPALETHEQYF | TGCGCCAGCAGCCCCGCTTTGGAGACTCACGAGCAGTACTTC
- | TRBJ1-6 | - | TRBV9 | CASATGDSPLHF | TGTGCCAGCGCGACAGGAGACTCACCCCTCCACTTT
TRBD1 | TRBJ2-1 | - | TRBV19 | CASSINSRQGNYNEQFF | TGTGCCAGTAGTATTAACTCGCGACAGGGGAACTACAATGAGCAGTTCTTC
- | TRBJ1-6 | once | TRBV19 | CASRRDGSNSPLHF | TGTGCCAGTAGACGAGACGGGAGTAATTCACCCCTCCACTTT
TRBD1 | TRBJ2-7 | - | TRBV28 | CASSGDSYSYEQYF | TGTGCCAGCAGCGGGGACAGCTACTCCTACGAGCAGTACTTC
- | TRBJ2-5 | - | TRBV6-1 | CASSEGPKETQYF | TGTGCCAGCAGTGAGGGCCCTAAAGAGACCCAGTACTTC
TRBD1 | TRBJ1-5 | - | TRBV5-6 | CASSLGTGGNQPQHF | TGTGCCAGCAGCTTGGGGACAGGAGGCAATCAGCCCCAGCATTTT
- | TRBJ1-1 | few | TRBV5-1 | CASFRDMNTEAFF | TGCGCCAGTTTCAGGGACATGAACACTGAAGCTTTCTTT
TRBD1 | TRBJ2-7 | - | TRBV29-1 | CSARMGQGAYEQYF | TGCAGCGCGAGGATGGGACAGGGAGCTTACGAGCAGTACTTC
TRBD2 | TRBJ2-3 | once | TRBV5-1 | CASSSGTSGTLDTQYF | TGCGCCAGCAGCTCCGGGACTAGCGGGACTTTAGATACGCAGTATTTT
- | TRBJ2-2 | - | TRBV7-3 | CASSLIGGGELFF | TGTGCCAGCAGCTTAATAGGGGGCGGGGAGCTGTTTTTT
- | TRBJ2-1 | - | TRBV6-1 | CATAADLTYNEQFF | TGTGCCACCGCGGCCGACTTGACCTACAATGAGCAGTTCTTC
- | TRBJ1-1 | - | TRBV5-6 | CASSLARRTEAFF | TGTGCCAGCAGCTTGGCAAGGAGAACTGAAGCTTTCTTT
- | TRBJ1-2 | - | TRBV5-1 | CASSLGTDYNYGYTF | TGCGCCAGCAGCTTGGGGACAGACTATAACTATGGCTACACCTTC
TRBD2 | TRBJ2-2 | - | TRBV4-3 | CASSRSGGRTGELFF | TGCGCCAGCAGCCGAAGCGGGGGGAGGACCGGGGAGCTGTTTTTT
- | TRBJ1-1 | - | TRBV7-2 | CASSIRVTEAFF | TGTGCCAGCAGCATCAGGGTCACTGAAGCTTTCTTT
- | TRBJ2-7 | - | TRBV12-5 | CASGPLLTSEQYF | TGTGCTAGTGGTCCCCTGCTAACTAGCGAGCAGTACTTC
TRBD1 | TRBJ2-7 | - | TRBV18 | CASSARDRGYEQYF | TGTGCCAGCTCAGCCCGGGACAGGGGGTACGAGCAGTACTTC
- | TRBJ1-1 | - | TRBV5-4 | CASSLQGGVLGAAFF | TGTGCCAGCAGCTTGCAGGGTGGGGTTTTAGGGGCAGCTTTCTTT
TRBD1 | TRBJ1-6 | - | TRBV7-8 | CASSPRTGGSYNSPLHF | TGTGCCAGCAGCCCCCGGACAGGCGGCTCCTATAATTCACCCCTCCACTTT
TRBD2 | TRBJ2-1 | once | TRBV4-2 | CASSQGLAGVKFF | TGTGCCAGCAGCCAAGGACTAGCGGGAGTCAAGTTCTTC
- | TRBJ2-5 | - | TRBV7-2 | CASSLNRETQYF | TGTGCCAGCAGCTTAAACAGGGAGACCCAGTACTTC
- | TRBJ2-6 | - | TRBV7-2 | CASSSERVLTF | TGTGCCAGCAGCTCAGAACGAGTCCTGACTTTC
- | TRBJ1-6 | - | TRBV15 | CATSSRVDSPLHF | TGTGCCACCAGCAGCAGGGTGGACTCACCCCTCCACTTT
TRBD2 | TRBJ2-3 | - | TRBV7-2 | CASSLGGLAGGDTQYF | TGTGCCAGCAGCTTAGGGGGACTAGCGGGGGGAGATACGCAGTATTTT
TRBD1 | TRBJ1-3 | - | TRBV9 | CASSKTGGLPGNTIYF | TGTGCCAGCAGCAAGACAGGGGGCCTTCCCGGAAACACCATATATTTT
TRBD2 | TRBJ2-7 | - | TRBV28 | CASSPAGGLGPEQYF | TGTGCCAGCAGTCCAGCGGGGGGACTGGGGCCCGAGCAGTACTTC